This paragraph reports one TCR beta chain. The data are from a study of memory CD4+ T cells and cytomegalovirus serostatus. The protocol was immunoSEQ multiplex PCR, while the TCRdb copy is restricted to in-frame clones and leaves out a portion. The sample lists about 75,000 clones, just under 80% occurring once. The germline V and J ends were trimmed by 1 base and 2 bases, with 3 bases remaining between them. CDR3 length equals 13 residues. Germline V gene sequence: CDR1 SGHNT, CDR2 YYREEE (reference sequence). The sort gate was single viable CD3+CD4+CD8-CD45RO+ cells for memory CD4+ T cells. Total CD4+ T cells were enriched by CD4 positive selection.

The chain is built from TRBV5-4 and TRBJ2-2, with no clear D. This clonotype originated in an adult in good health and CMV-seropositive. Sequenced sample: memory CD4+ T cells from blood. The CDR3 protein is CASSLYNTGELFF. The DNA for the CDR3 is TGTGCCAGCAGCTTGTATAACACCGGGGAGCTGTTTTTT.